This T cell receptor (beta chain) came from a study of T cell repertoires in cytomegalovirus infection (dated by TCRdb to about 2019). Regarding the complete study: The peptide stimulations were aimed at well-studied HLA-B-restricted epitopes as well as recently identified HLA-C-restricted CMV epitopes, whose presentation resists viral immunomodulation. The HLA type of each donor mattered for the analysis, because public TCR beta signatures pointed to carriage of CMV infection along with the matching HLA type. Overall results and qualifications from the work: In both this cohort and an independent cohort of some 370 donors, the cumulative frequency of public TCR beta family members distinguished carriers of CMV infection plus the relevant HLA type. The ex vivo response was dominated by HLA-C-restricted CMV-specific TCR beta clonotypes, which also provided the single most frequent clonotype in two of eight donors.

About this clonotype: Its specific antigen is unknown. Base qualities are not recorded, but no much larger clone differs from it by a single base.

Sequenced on an Illumina HiSeq 1500. The public reads were reanalyzed by TCRdb: fastp trimming at Q25, MiXCR alignment, in-frame beta chains only. Identical CDR3 protein sequences are pooled into one entry, listed with their most common genes and DNA. The sample data list a few hundred thousand distinct CDR3 sequences, and about two fifths of these were observed just once. 35% to 50% of the sample goes to the ten largest clones. From the cysteine through the phenylalanine, the CDR3 covers 16 amino acids. Only the CDR3 DNA is retained, 48 bases long and in frame from the first base. Via the germline V gene, CDR1 is MNHNS and CDR2 SASEGT. Between the V and J ends, shortened by 7 bases and 0 bases respectively, the junction contains 16 bases. The treatment or condition label for this specimen denotes: in vitro stimulation with specific CMV peptide epitopes to enrich CMV-specific T cells.

This specimen was cultured PBMCs, taken from culture after CMV antigen stimulation. This TCR derives from a human donor in good health (CMV status not recorded). Some clones in this sample may be carry-over from other donors' samples. Recombination joined TRBV6-1 with TRBJ2-4, with no reliable assignment of the D segment. The CDR3 protein is CASNRAVGLAKNIQYF. At the DNA level, the sequence is TGTGCCAGCAACCGGGCGGTGGGTCTAGCCAAAAACATTCAGTACTTC.